This entry lists 26 T cell receptor beta chains sequenced from one sample in a study of identical twins. TCRdb re-called the 5' RACE reads with MiXCR, one entry per CDR3 protein. The table shows roughly 500,000 distinct CDR3 sequences, with less than 25% occurring only once. The data also belong to a second study, concerning T cells expressing NK-cell markers.

The sample was CD4+ T cells sorted from blood. These receptors were taken from a woman under 30 in good health.

This clonotype was observed a handful of times. The gene calls are TRBV5-4 and TRBJ1-2; unclear D gene. Per the germline V gene, CDR1 is SGHNT and CDR2 is YYREEE (reference sequence). The CDR3 has 14 residues. V lost 3 bases and J 6 bases, leaving 15 bases between the germline ends. The CDR3 spells CASSWISGPDGYTF. CDR3 nucleotide sequence: TGTGCCAGCAGCTGGATAAGTGGACCCGATGGCTACACCTTC.

This clonotype has a handful of counts. The V call is TRBV25-1, the J call TRBJ1-2; D unclear. The length of the CDR3 is 12 residues. Trimming cost V 4 bases and J 10 bases, with 13 bases left between them. CDR1 is MGHDK, CDR2 SYGVNS, per germline. The CDR3 nucleotides read TGTGCCAGCAGTGGGTCTCAGAAGGCCTACACCTTC. Its protein product is CASSGSQKAYTF.

The chain recombines TRBV20-1 with TRBJ2-4; TRBD1 matches at 8 bases. This CDR3 spans 13 amino acids. V gave up 5 bases and J gave up 7 bases; unmatched junction bases: 7. CDR1 DFQATT and CDR2 SNEGSKA come from the germline V gene (reference sequence). Here the CDR3 reads CSAPGWDRNIQYF. The DNA for the CDR3 is TGCAGTGCTCCGGGGTGGGACAGGAACATTCAGTACTTC.

The sample holds one count of this clonotype. The chain uses TRBV20-1 and TRBJ2-7; 10 bases line up with TRBD2. Trimming at V came to 0 bases and at J to 12 bases, leaving 11 bases not matched to a gene. Germline V gene sequence: CDR1 DFQATT, CDR2 SNEGSKA (reference sequence). This CDR3 is 14 amino acids long. The CDR3 nucleotides are TGCAGTGCTAGAGAGGGGGGGGCTAGCGGGAGTCTGTACTTC. This translates into CSAREGGASGSLYF.

The V call is TRBV18, the J call TRBJ2-5; 12 bases are shared with TRBD1. Germline CDR1 KGHSH, CDR2 LQKENI. The length of the CDR3 is 15 residues. V was clipped by 6 bases and J by 4 bases; unmatched bases: 6. CDR3 in amino acids: CASSTGTGGGETQYF. In nucleotides, the CDR3 is TGTGCCAGCTCCACCGGGACAGGGGGCGGAGAGACCCAGTACTTC.

This clonotype came up a few times. The chain joins TRBV29-1 to TRBJ2-3; D not resolved. Trimming shortened V by 7 bases and J by 6 bases, and 8 bases separated the two germline ends. CDR3 length equals 10 residues. Germline-derived CDR1 and CDR2 are SQVTM and ANQGSEA. CDR3 residues: CSGGRDTQYF. The CDR3 DNA reads as TGCAGCGGGGGTCGGGATACGCAGTATTTT.

The rearrangement uses TRBV18 and TRBJ2-1; D is perhaps TRBD1 or TRBD2 (5 bases each). CDR1 is KGHSH, CDR2 LQKENI, per germline. CDR3 length equals 14 residues. Trimming removed 6 bases from V and 5 bases from J, with 14 bases in between. Here the CDR3 reads CASSYPGRDNEQFF. DNA for the CDR3: TGTGCCAGCTCCTACCCGGGGCGGGACAATGAGCAGTTCTTC.

The chain joins TRBV7-2 to TRBJ2-5; TRBD1 is a possible D gene (6 bases). The V gene's germline CDR1 is SGHTA and CDR2 FQGNSA. The CDR3 totals 17 residues. V lost 5 bases and J lost 1, with 20 bases in between. As DNA, the CDR3 is TGTGCCAGCAGCCTAATTGGGGGCGGATGGTCCCAAGAGACCCAGTACTTC. Protein product: CASSLIGGGWSQETQYF.

This clonotype has ten or more counts. The chain has TRBV7-8 and TRBJ2-1; 7 bases line up with TRBD2. The germline V gene has CDR1 SGHVS and CDR2 FQNEAQ. The CDR3 has 13 residues. J gave up 7 bases and V 1 base, and 1 base lay outside the gene matches. The CDR3 DNA reads TGTGCCAGCAGCTTAGGCGGGAGAAATGAGCAGTTCTTC. This codes for CASSLGGRNEQFF.

This clonotype showed up just a few times. The chain recombines TRBV27 with TRBJ2-3; 9 bases are shared with TRBD2. The CDR3 consists of 14 residues. Germline-derived CDR1 and CDR2 are MNHEY and SMNVEV (reference sequence). The V segment lost 8 bases and the J segment 6 bases; nucleotides outside the gene matches: 9. CDR3 coding DNA: TGTGCCAGCGGGCTAGCGGGGAGGCGGGATACGCAGTATTTT. Protein: CASGLAGRRDTQYF.

The genes are TRBV6-1 and TRBJ2-6, with 7 bases aligning to TRBD1. With V trimmed by 5 bases and J by 4 bases, 5 bases remained unmatched. The CDR3 runs 15 residues. Looked up from germline, CDR1 is MNHNS and CDR2 is SASEGT. CDR3: CASSPEGAGANVLTF. The DNA for the CDR3 is TGTGCCAGCAGTCCCGAGGGGGCAGGGGCCAACGTCCTGACTTTC.

The rearrangement links TRBV6-2 or TRBV6-3 to TRBJ2-1; 8 nucleotides match TRBD2. The CDR3 covers 13 residues. Germline lookup yields CDR1 MNHEY and CDR2 SVGEGT. Losses at the gene ends were 5 bases for V and 7 bases for J; bases not matched to a gene: 4. The CDR3 region is CASSGVAGNEQFF. Here the CDR3 DNA reads TGTGCCAGCAGTGGGGTAGCGGGGAATGAGCAGTTCTTC.

The J gene is TRBJ2-2, the V gene TRBV7-8; either TRBD1 or TRBD2 may supply D (6 bases each). From germline, CDR1 is SGHVS and CDR2 FQNEAQ. This CDR3 comprises 14 residues. The V end lost 1 base, the J end lost 6 bases, and 9 bases lay between the germline ends. CDR3 residues: CASSLVGGPGELFF. CDR3 bases: TGTGCCAGCAGCTTAGTTGGGGGGCCCGGGGAGCTGTTTTTT.

This clonotype was found many times. The gene calls are TRBV3-1 and TRBJ2-5; 8 bases are shared with TRBD2. The CDR3 runs 14 residues. The trim removed 6 bases at V and 5 bases at J, leaving 8 bases unmatched. Germline CDR1 reads LGHDT; CDR2 reads YNNKEL (reference sequence). The DNA for the CDR3 is TGTGCCAGCAGTCGGAGCGGGAGCGGGGAGACCCAGTACTTC. Translation: CASSRSGSGETQYF.

This clonotype has ten or more counts. V usage is TRBV20-1 and J usage is TRBJ1-2, with D maybe TRBD1 (6 bases). The CDR3 sequence is 12 residues long. Germline CDR1 reads DFQATT; CDR2 reads SNEGSKA (reference sequence). Trimming left V 6 bases short and J 4 bases short, with 12 bases between. This CDR3 is CSAGQPSYGYTF. In nucleotides, the CDR3 is TGCAGTGCAGGACAGCCAAGCTATGGCTACACCTTC.

The chain uses TRBV5-1 and TRBJ2-7, with 9 bases fitting TRBD2. The CDR3 consists of 14 residues. V shed 1 base, J shed 2 bases, and the junction held 1 base outside the gene matches. CDR1 is SGHRS, CDR2 YFSETQ, per germline. This CDR3 reads CASSLSSGTYEQYF. The CDR3 DNA reads TGCGCCAGCAGCTTGTCTAGCGGGACCTACGAGCAGTACTTC.

The genes are TRBV18 and TRBJ2-7, with 12 bases lining up with TRBD1. The germline gives CDR1 KGHSH, CDR2 LQKENI. The CDR3 loop spans 18 amino acids. Trimming took 2 bases from V and 5 from J; bases not matched to a gene: 13. As DNA, the CDR3 is TGTGCCAGCTCACCAGCCGGGACAGGGGGCGAAAACTTCGACGAGCAGTACTTC. Amino acids: CASSPAGTGGENFDEQYF.

This clonotype was counted a few times. V is TRBV12-3 or TRBV12-4 and J is TRBJ1-1; no reliable D call. V was clipped by 5 bases and J by 1 base, with 14 bases between them. This CDR3 has 15 amino acids. CDR3 residues: CASSPFKTTNTEAFF. Here the CDR3 DNA reads TGTGCCAGCAGTCCCTTCAAGACAACGAACACTGAAGCTTTCTTT.

The chain uses TRBV25-1 and TRBJ1-5; a possible D gene is TRBD1 (6 bases). The germline V gene has CDR1 MGHDK and CDR2 SYGVNS. V lost 6 bases and J lost 5, with 14 bases in between. The CDR3 has 14 residues. The CDR3 bases are TGTGCCAGCAGCCACATCACAGGGCATCAGCCCCAGCATTTT. It codes for CASSHITGHQPQHF.

This chain joins TRBV5-6 and TRBJ2-7; possibly TRBD1 or TRBD2 for D (5 bases each). Trimming shortened V by 2 bases and J by 7 bases, and 19 bases separated the two germline ends. The CDR3 covers 15 residues. Germline loops: CDR1 SGHDT, CDR2 YYEEEE. CDR3: CASSFSPGPQLEQYF. The CDR3 region has the DNA TGTGCCAGCAGCTTTTCTCCGGGACCCCAGTTGGAGCAGTACTTC.

The V and J genes are TRBV27 and TRBJ2-1; D tentatively reads TRBD1 or TRBD2 (6 bases each). V shed 4 bases and J shed 0 bases, with 13 bases lying between them. CDR1 and CDR2 (germline): MNHEY, SMNVEV (reference sequence). The CDR3 extends over 16 amino acids. CDR3 nucleotide sequence: TGTGCCAGCAGTTCCCTAGGGGGGCGCTCCTACAATGAGCAGTTCTTC. As protein: CASSSLGGRSYNEQFF.

J is TRBJ2-3 and V is TRBV3-1; D ambiguous. Germline assignment: CDR1 LGHDT and CDR2 YNNKEL (reference sequence). The CDR3 totals 15 residues. Trimming pared 1 base from V and 2 bases from J, leaving 10 bases between. CDR3 region: CASSQGFSITDTQYF. The CDR3 bases are TGTGCCAGCAGCCAAGGATTTTCTATCACAGATACGCAGTATTTT.

The gene calls are TRBV30 and TRBJ2-1, with D perhaps matching TRBD1 (5 bases). Trimming removed 0 bases from V and 8 bases from J, with 11 bases in between. This CDR3 contains 13 residues. Germline CDR1 is GTSNPN and CDR2 is SVGIG (reference sequence). The CDR3 DNA reads TGTGCCTGGAGTGTAAGGGGAAGGGATGAGCAGTTCTTC. It encodes CAWSVRGRDEQFF. Full variable domain (outside the CDR3, taken from reference TRBV30 and TRBJ2-1): SQTIHQWPATLVQPVGSPLSLECTVEGTSNPNLYWYRQAAGRGLQLLFYSVGIGQISSEVPQNLSASRPQDRQFILSSKKLLLSDSGFYLCAWSVRGRDEQFFGPGTRLTVL.

The rearrangement links TRBV18 to TRBJ2-3, with 7 bases matching TRBD1. V shed 2 bases, J shed 7 bases, and the junction held 18 bases outside the gene matches. In germline, CDR1 is KGHSH, CDR2 LQKENI. This CDR3 has 18 amino acids. The chain's CDR3 is CASSPVGFSTGMGNTQYF. The CDR3 coding sequence is TGTGCCAGCTCACCAGTCGGGTTCTCGACAGGGATGGGGAATACGCAGTATTTT. Looking up the rest from reference TRBV18 and TRBJ2-3 gives the full variable domain: NAGVMQNPRHLVRRRGQEARLRCSPMKGHSHVYWYRQLPEEGLKFMVYLQKENIIDESGMPKERFSAEFPKEGPSILRIQQVVRGDSAAYFCASSPVGFSTGMGNTQYFGPGTRLTVL.

This clonotype was counted between two and nine times. V usage is TRBV4-3 and J usage is TRBJ2-5, with 9 bases that match TRBD1. Trimming at V came to 3 bases and at J to 5 bases, leaving 1 base not matched to a gene. Germline V gene lookup returns CDR1 LGHNA and CDR2 YSLEER. CDR3 size: 13 residues. DNA of the CDR3: TGCGCCAGCAGCCAGGGGACAGGGGAGACCCAGTACTTC. It is translated as CASSQGTGETQYF.

The V gene is TRBV29-1, the J gene TRBJ1-2, with 8 bases matching TRBD1. Trimming at V came to 5 bases and at J to 12 bases, leaving 20 bases not matched to a gene. This CDR3 region has 15 residues. Germline V gives CDR1 SQVTM, CDR2 ANQGSEA. CDR3 loop: CSVWDRRLISVIHTF. In DNA, the CDR3 is TGCAGCGTTTGGGACAGGAGGCTCATATCGGTTATTCACACCTTC.